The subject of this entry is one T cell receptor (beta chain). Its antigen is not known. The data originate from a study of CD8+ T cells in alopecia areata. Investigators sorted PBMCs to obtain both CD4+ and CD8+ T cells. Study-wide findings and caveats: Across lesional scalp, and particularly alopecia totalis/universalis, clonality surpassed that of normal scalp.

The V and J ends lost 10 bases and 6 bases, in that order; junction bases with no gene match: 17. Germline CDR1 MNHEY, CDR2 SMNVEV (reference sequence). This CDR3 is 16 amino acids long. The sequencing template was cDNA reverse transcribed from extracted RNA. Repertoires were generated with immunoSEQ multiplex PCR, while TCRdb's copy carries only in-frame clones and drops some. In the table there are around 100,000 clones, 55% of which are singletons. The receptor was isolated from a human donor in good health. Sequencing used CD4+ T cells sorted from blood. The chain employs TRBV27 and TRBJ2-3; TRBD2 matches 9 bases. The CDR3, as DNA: TGTGCCACCTCATCATCAGGGACTAGCAGATCCGATACGCAGTATTTT. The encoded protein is CATSSSGTSRSDTQYF.